The 24 T cell receptor beta chains listed next were all sequenced from one sample in a study of regulatory T cells in long-lasting Graves disease. Time point described: newly diagnosed GD, antithyroid drugs for less than 3 months. The TCR library was prepared using RNA isolated from PBMCs. With iRepertoire HTBI primers and Arm-PCR of CDR3 regions, TCR beta libraries were built. MiXCR, run by TCRdb on the multiplex PCR reads, gives a single entry per CDR3 protein. The profile shows approximately 540,000 distinct CDR3 sequences, about 12% of them singletons. Separately, the same data were catalogued under a study of T cells in Graves' hyperthyroidism and ophthalmopathy.

The sequences come from peripheral blood mononuclear cells (PBMCs), collected at new diagnosis, from a patient treated with antithyroid drugs. These receptors were collected from a woman aged 25 to 39 with Graves disease.

This clonotype was counted at least ten times. The DNA of the CDR3 is TGCAGTGCTACAGGGGGTAACACTGAAGCTTTCTTT. It codes for CSATGGNTEAFF. The chain links TRBV20-1 to TRBJ1-1; 7 bases map to TRBD1. The germline V gene encodes CDR1 DFQATT and CDR2 SNEGSKA (reference sequence). After removal of 4 bases from V and 2 bases from J, the junction contained 1 base not matched to a gene. The CDR3 runs 12 residues.

This clonotype came up many times. The chain recombines TRBV7-8 with TRBJ2-7, with D unresolved. CDR1 and CDR2 from the germline V gene are SGHVS and FQNEAQ. V was clipped by 1 base and J by 7 bases, with 8 bases between them. This CDR3 region has 12 residues. The CDR3 protein is CASSLESGEQYF. Here the CDR3 DNA reads TGTGCCAGCAGCTTAGAAAGTGGGGAGCAGTACTTC. Together with reference TRBV7-8 and TRBJ2-7, the CDR3 gives the full variable domain: GAGVSQSPRYKVAKRGQDVALRCDPISGHVSLFWYQQALGQGPEFLTYFQNEAQLDKSGLPSDRFFAERPEGSVSTLKIQRTQQEDSAVYLCASSLESGEQYFGPGTRLTVT.

This clonotype was found many times. The chain uses TRBV6-2 or TRBV6-3 and TRBJ2-1; TRBD2 agrees at 12 bases. The V segment lost 6 bases and the J segment 8 bases; nucleotides outside the gene matches: 5. Germline assignment: CDR1 MNHEY and CDR2 SVGEGT. This CDR3 spans 14 amino acids. The CDR3 loop reads CASRLAGGQDEQFF. DNA for the CDR3: TGTGCCAGCAGGCTAGCGGGAGGGCAGGATGAGCAGTTCTTC.

This clonotype was observed many times. The chain carries TRBV7-2 and TRBJ2-7, with unresolved D. CDR3 length equals 14 residues. The germline V and J ends were trimmed by 4 bases and 4 bases, with 14 bases remaining between them. CDR1 SGHTA and CDR2 FQGNSA come from the germline V gene. CDR3 sequence reads: CASSWTGPKYEQYF. For the CDR3, the DNA is TGTGCCAGCAGCTGGACCGGACCGAAATACGAGCAGTACTTC.

This clonotype was counted at least ten times. J is TRBJ2-1 and V is TRBV7-2; TRBD2 aligns across 8 bases. This CDR3 comprises 16 residues. CDR1 is SGHTA and CDR2 is FQGNSA in the germline V gene. With V trimmed by 4 bases and J by 1 base, 6 bases remained unmatched. The CDR3 sequence: CASSSRSGGSYNEQFF. CDR3 sequence (DNA): TGTGCCAGCAGCTCGAGGAGCGGGGGTTCCTACAATGAGCAGTTCTTC.

There are many counts of this clonotype. V is TRBV27 and J is TRBJ2-7; 8 bases agree with TRBD2. The CDR3 covers 15 residues. CDR1 and CDR2 from the germline V gene are MNHEY and SMNVEV (reference sequence). V trimming: 6 bases; J trimming: 5 bases; junction bases outside the gene matches: 12. This CDR3 is CASSLWGTRINEQYF. The CDR3 nucleotides are TGTGCCAGCAGCCTATGGGGGACTAGAATAAACGAGCAGTACTTC.

There are many counts of this clonotype. This chain uses TRBV6-2 or TRBV6-3 with TRBJ2-7, with 7 positions matching TRBD2. The CDR3 totals 15 residues. V was clipped by 5 bases and J by 3 bases; unmatched bases: 10. Germline CDR1 MNHEY, CDR2 SVGEGT. CDR3 loop: CASSEAGTTNYEQYF. CDR3 DNA sequence: TGTGCCAGCAGTGAAGCCGGGACTACCAACTACGAGCAGTACTTC.

At least ten counts were recorded for this clonotype. The chain combines TRBV6-1 with TRBJ2-7; D is perhaps TRBD1 (5 bases). Trimming removed 5 bases from V and 2 bases from J, with 13 bases in between. The germline V gene encodes CDR1 MNHNS and CDR2 SASEGT. The CDR3 sequence is 14 residues long. The chain's CDR3 is CASSKNRQTYEQYF. The CDR3 bases are TGTGCCAGCAGTAAAAACCGACAGACCTACGAGCAGTACTTC.

This clonotype came up many times. V and J are TRBV18 and TRBJ2-3; TRBD1 matches at 7 bases. The CDR3 loop spans 16 amino acids. The V gene's germline CDR1 is KGHSH and CDR2 LQKENI. V lost 6 bases to trimming and J lost 0 bases; unmatched junction nucleotides: 9. CDR3 sequence: CASSKRQGASTDTQYF. For the CDR3, the DNA is TGTGCCAGCTCCAAGAGACAGGGTGCTAGCACAGATACGCAGTATTTT.

Regarding this clonotype: Given a much more abundant clone one base away, this may be a read error. This chain links TRBV28 with TRBJ1-5, with D possibly matching TRBD1 (6 bases). CDR1 and CDR2 from the germline V gene are MDHEN and SYDVKM. The CDR3 has 15 amino acids. Here the CDR3 reads CAGSLVGGGLGPQHF. In DNA form, the CDR3 reads TGTGCCGGCAGTTTAGTGGGAGGGGGTCTGGGGCCCCAGCATTTT. The complete variable domain, with remaining parts taken from reference TRBV28 and TRBJ1-5, reads DVKVTQSSRYLVKRTGEKVFLECVQDMDHENMFWYRQDPGLGLRLIYFSYDVKMKEKGDIPEGYSVSREKKERFSLILESASTNQTSMYLCAGSLVGGGLGPQHFGDGTRLSIL.

Ten or more counts support this clonotype. The gene calls are TRBV28 and TRBJ1-3, with D tentatively TRBD1 (5 bases). Germline CDR1 reads MDHEN; CDR2 reads SYDVKM. V dropped 5 bases and J dropped 3 bases, with 11 bases sitting between them. This CDR3 spans 14 amino acids. The CDR3 protein is CASSPGSLGNTIYF. DNA for the CDR3: TGTGCCAGCAGTCCAGGGAGTCTTGGAAACACCATATATTTT. Looking up the rest from reference TRBV28 and TRBJ1-3 gives the full variable domain: DVKVTQSSRYLVKRTGEKVFLECVQDMDHENMFWYRQDPGLGLRLIYFSYDVKMKEKGDIPEGYSVSREKKERFSLILESASTNQTSMYLCASSPGSLGNTIYFGEGSWLTVV.

This clonotype was observed many times. The gene calls are TRBV2 and TRBJ1-1; 8 nucleotides align to TRBD1. This CDR3 contains 13 residues. Germline V gene data show CDR1 as SNHLY and CDR2 as FYNNEI. Losses at the gene ends were 7 bases for V and 5 bases for J; bases not matched to a gene: 6. In DNA form, the CDR3 reads TGTGCCAGCACTACGCGGACAGGGACTGAAGCTTTCTTT. Protein product: CASTTRTGTEAFF.

Ten or more counts support this clonotype. For the CDR3, the DNA is TGTGCCAGCAGTTTAACGGGGTTCCATGGCTACACCTTC. It encodes CASSLTGFHGYTF. This chain connects TRBV27 to TRBJ1-2; D not resolved. The CDR3 runs to 13 residues. V gave up 2 bases and J gave up 6 bases, with 10 bases separating them. Germline-derived CDR1 and CDR2 are MNHEY and SMNVEV (reference sequence).

This clonotype was seen repeatedly, ten times or more. Written as DNA, the CDR3 is TGTGCCAGCAGTTACAACAGCGGGAGTTTCGGTGAGCAGTTCTTC. It encodes CASSYNSGSFGEQFF. The chain links TRBV6-5 to TRBJ2-1, with 8 positions matching TRBD2. CDR3 length: 15 residues. V was clipped by 2 bases and J by 9 bases; unmatched bases: 9. The V gene's germline CDR1 is MNHEY and CDR2 SVGAGI.

V usage is TRBV6-2 or TRBV6-3 and J usage is TRBJ2-7; D is unresolved. Trimming stripped 1 base from V and 5 bases from J, with 3 bases between. There are 11 residues in the CDR3. In germline, CDR1 is MNHEY, CDR2 SVGEGT. This chain's CDR3 is CASSYWNEQYF. CDR3 in DNA: TGTGCCAGCAGTTACTGGAACGAGCAGTACTTC.

This clonotype was picked up a small number of times. The chain employs TRBV4-3 and TRBJ2-7, with TRBD1 matching over 9 bases. Germline values: CDR1 LGHNA, CDR2 YSLEER. This CDR3 region has 15 residues. Unmatched junction bases numbered 7, after V lost 5 bases and J lost 2 bases. In nucleotides, the CDR3 is TGCGCCAGCAGCTTATGGACAGGGGTAACCTACGAGCAGTACTTC. The encoded protein is CASSLWTGVTYEQYF.

This clonotype came up many times. This chain connects TRBV7-9 to TRBJ2-7; the match to TRBD2 covers 10 bases. Germline assignment: CDR1 SEHNR and CDR2 FQNEAQ (reference sequence). The trim removed 5 bases at V and 6 bases at J, leaving 13 bases unmatched. CDR3 size: 16 residues. The CDR3 bases are TGTGCCAGCAGCGACAGTCGGAGCGGGAGGGCCACCGAGCAGTACTTC. This translates into CASSDSRSGRATEQYF. Together with reference TRBV7-9 and TRBJ2-7, the CDR3 gives the full variable domain: DTGVSQNPRHKITKRGQNVTFRCDPISEHNRLYWYRQTLGQGPEFLTYFQNEAQLEKSRLLSDRFSAERPKGSFSTLEIQRTEQGDSAMYLCASSDSRSGRATEQYFGPGTRLTVT.

This rearrangement joins TRBV7-8 to TRBJ2-7, with D maybe TRBD1 (5 bases). The CDR3 is made up of 17 amino acids. Per the germline V gene, CDR1 is SGHVS and CDR2 is FQNEAQ. Deletions cut 2 bases from V and 3 bases from J, with 20 bases between. The CDR3 DNA follows: TGTGCCAGCAGCTTATTAGGGCTGCGGCAGGGTGGCTACGAGCAGTACTTC. This gives the protein CASSLLGLRQGGYEQYF. The full variable domain, its missing parts supplied by reference TRBV7-8 and TRBJ2-7, is GAGVSQSPRYKVAKRGQDVALRCDPISGHVSLFWYQQALGQGPEFLTYFQNEAQLDKSGLPSDRFFAERPEGSVSTLKIQRTQQEDSAVYLCASSLLGLRQGGYEQYFGPGTRLTVT.

This clonotype was observed at least ten times. This chain connects TRBV5-1 to TRBJ2-5; D uncertain. This CDR3 has 13 amino acids. Trimming pared 0 bases from V and 5 bases from J, leaving 8 bases between. Germline assignment: CDR1 SGHRS and CDR2 YFSETQ. The CDR3 protein is CASSLVADETQYF. CDR3 coding DNA: TGCGCCAGCAGCTTGGTGGCCGACGAGACCCAGTACTTC.

This clonotype was seen ten or more times. V usage is TRBV20-1 and J usage is TRBJ1-2, with a weak D call TRBD1 (6 bases). With 6 bases removed from V and 3 bases from J, the gap between germline ends came to 20 bases. The V gene's germline CDR1 is DFQATT and CDR2 SNEGSKA (reference sequence). This CDR3 has 15 amino acids. CDR3 bases: TGCAGTGCGCGGGCCCCGGGCAGGGGACACTATGGCTACACCTTC. Translation gives CSARAPGRGHYGYTF.

This clonotype was recorded many times. The chain carries TRBV28 and TRBJ1-1; perhaps TRBD1 as D (6 bases). V was clipped by 2 bases and J by 1 base, with 17 bases between them. From germline, CDR1 is MDHEN and CDR2 SYDVKM. CDR3 size: 17 residues. The CDR3 reads CASSLVVRGGKNTEAFF. As DNA, the CDR3 is TGTGCCAGCAGTTTAGTCGTTAGGGGGGGGAAGAACACTGAAGCTTTCTTT.

This clonotype was recorded many times. The V gene is TRBV18, the J gene TRBJ2-3; TRBD1 matches 9 bases. V was clipped by 8 bases and J by 0 bases; unmatched bases: 6. This CDR3 has 15 amino acids. Germline-derived CDR1 and CDR2 are KGHSH and LQKENI. The CDR3 reads CASSSGQGSTDTQYF. The CDR3 DNA reads TGTGCCAGCAGTTCCGGACAGGGGAGCACAGATACGCAGTATTTT. Looking up the rest from reference TRBV18 and TRBJ2-3 gives the full variable domain: NAGVMQNPRHLVRRRGQEARLRCSPMKGHSHVYWYRQLPEEGLKFMVYLQKENIIDESGMPKERFSAEFPKEGPSILRIQQVVRGDSAAYFCASSSGQGSTDTQYFGPGTRLTVL.

This clonotype has more than one count but fewer than ten. This chain connects TRBV13 to TRBJ1-3; D is unclear. V was shortened by 2 bases and J by 4 bases, with 15 bases between the two germline ends. Germline CDR1 reads PRHDT; CDR2 reads FYEKMQ (reference sequence). The CDR3 runs 16 residues. The CDR3 reads CASSLSLGSSGNTIYF. The CDR3 nucleotides are TGTGCCAGCAGCTTAAGTCTTGGCAGTTCAGGAAACACCATATATTTT. The full variable domain, completed using reference TRBV13 and TRBJ1-3, is AAGVIQSPRHLIKEKRETATLKCYPIPRHDTVYWYQQGPGQDPQFLISFYEKMQSDKGSIPDRFSAQQFSDYHSELNMSSLELGDSALYFCASSLSLGSSGNTIYFGEGSWLTVV.

This clonotype showed up many times. The chain is built from TRBV2 and TRBJ2-1; no clear D. Germline CDR1 reads SNHLY; CDR2 reads FYNNEI. The CDR3 has 13 amino acids. V was pared by 5 bases and J by 7 bases, with 12 bases between. CDR3 residues: CASSLDVRNEQFF. The CDR3 nucleotides read TGTGCCAGCAGTCTGGACGTTAGGAATGAGCAGTTCTTC.